This record covers a single T cell receptor beta chain. This sample was included in a study of T cell changes during pregnancy in multiple sclerosis. Only in-frame clones appear in the TCRdb table, and some are missing; sequencing was by immunoSEQ multiplex PCR. Of under 15,000 clones in the sample, just under 95% were seen once. The ends were cut back, 1 base at V and 2 bases at J, with 7 bases in the middle. CDR1 SGHRS and CDR2 YFSETQ come from the germline V gene. The CDR3 sequence is 13 residues long. Sequenced here: CD4+ T cells from peripheral blood mononuclear cells, sampled before pregnancy. The rearrangement links TRBV5-1 to TRBJ2-7; D perhaps matches TRBD1 (6 bases). This clonotype was sampled from a female donor with multiple sclerosis, enrolled in a pregnancy study. DNA of the CDR3: TGCGCCAGCAGCTTGACAGGGACCTACGAGCAGTACTTC. The encoded protein is CASSLTGTYEQYF.